The next 4 T cell receptor beta chains were all read from a single sample in a study of graft-versus-host responses after intestinal transplantation. Clones were read by immunoSEQ multiplex PCR, and TCRdb kept only the in-frame ones, dropping some. In the table there are around 25,000 clones, 40% of which are singletons. This material consisted of alloreactive CD4+ T cells from a mixed lymphocyte reaction culture, taken before intestinal transplant. As to subset: CFSE-low proliferating T cells sorted from roughly six-day pre-transplant mixed lymphocyte reaction (GvH or HvG direction). These receptors were collected from a human patient who received an intestinal transplant.

To note about this clone: Other DNA variants within this sample encode the same CDR3. The rearrangement joins TRBV30 to TRBJ1-6; the match to TRBD1 covers 7 bases. The CDR3 contains 15 residues. Germline V gives CDR1 GTSNPN, CDR2 SVGIG (reference sequence). Trimming cost V 3 bases and J 9 bases; bases outside gene matches: 11. CDR3: CAWRTRGLGRSPLHF. Here the CDR3 DNA reads TGTGCCTGGAGGACAAGGGGGCTTGGACGTTCACCCCTCCACTTT.

The chain couples TRBV15 to TRBJ2-3, with 7 positions matching TRBD2. Germline CDR1 is LNHNV and CDR2 is YYDKDF (reference sequence). This CDR3 is built from 16 residues. V lost 0 bases, J lost 1 base, and 4 bases stayed unmatched. CDR3 sequence reads: CATSREGEGGTDTQYF. The CDR3 DNA reads as TGTGCCACCAGCAGAGAAGGGGAGGGTGGCACAGATACGCAGTATTTT.

The chain employs TRBV28 and TRBJ1-6; D gene ambiguous. This CDR3 is 14 amino acids long. The V end lost 1 base, the J end lost 8 bases, and 9 bases lay between the germline ends. Germline V gene data show CDR1 as MDHEN and CDR2 as SYDVKM. This CDR3 is CASSLSAGYSPLHF. CDR3 DNA sequence: TGTGCCAGCAGTTTATCAGCGGGGTATTCACCCCTCCACTTT.

J is TRBJ2-7 and V is TRBV7-9; D remains unclear. The CDR3 is 11 amino acids. Between the trimmed V and J ends, which lost 5 bases and 2 bases, there was a span of 4 bases. Germline V lookup: CDR1 SEHNR, CDR2 FQNEAQ (reference sequence). The CDR3 bases are TGTGCCAGCAGCGTTACCTACGAGCAGTACTTC. This codes for CASSVTYEQYF.